The 19 T cell receptor beta chains listed next were all sequenced from one sample in a study of shared clonotypes between healthy human individuals. This table comes from immunoSEQ multiplex PCR, and its TCRdb copy is limited to in-frame clones, with some not included. This sample carries millions of clones, 95% of them seen once, and the ten largest clones take more than 0.1%. Material: naive CD4+ T cells sorted from blood. Subset: CD45RA+ positively selected. The receptors here all came from a young man in good health.

The chain recombines TRBV9 with TRBJ1-3, with 8 bases that match TRBD1. V was clipped by 4 bases and J by 4 bases; unmatched bases: 13. Germline assignment: CDR1 SGDLS and CDR2 YYNGEE. The CDR3 runs 17 residues. CDR3 bases: TGTGCCAGCAGCCTCCTCCCAGGACAGGGAATAGGAAACACCATATATTTT. Residues: CASSLLPGQGIGNTIYF.

The chain recombines TRBV6-1 with TRBJ2-3; 10 bases agree with TRBD2. The junction had 7 bases not matched to a gene; V was cut back by 8 bases and J by 5 bases. Germline loops: CDR1 MNHNS, CDR2 SASEGT. The CDR3 is 14 residues long. CDR3 DNA: TGTGCCAGCGGCAGCGGGGGGGCCGAAGATACGCAGTATTTT. The encoded protein is CASGSGGAEDTQYF.

The chain joins TRBV9 to TRBJ1-2, with TRBD1 identical over 7 bases. The CDR3 spans 14 residues. CDR1 and CDR2 from the germline V gene are SGDLS and YYNGEE. V was pared by 4 bases and J by 2 bases, with 5 bases of the junction left unmatched. The CDR3 region is CASSLDRANYGYTF. The CDR3 DNA follows: TGTGCCAGCAGCCTTGACAGGGCCAACTATGGCTACACCTTC.

The rearrangement links TRBV6-5 to TRBJ1-1; TRBD1 is a possible D gene (5 bases). The CDR3 is 11 amino acids. V was clipped by 5 bases and J by 7 bases, with 8 bases between them. Germline CDR1 MNHEY, CDR2 SVGAGI. CDR3 sequence: CASSGGVEAFF. The CDR3 DNA sequence: TGTGCCAGCAGTGGGGGAGTTGAAGCTTTCTTT.

Only one count was recorded for this clone. In nucleotides, the CDR3 is TGCGCCAGCAGCAAACAGGGGGCAGAGGTGAACACTGAAGCTTTCTTT. Amino acid sequence: CASSKQGAEVNTEAFF. This chain uses TRBV5-1 with TRBJ1-1; 9 bases line up with TRBD1. V shed 4 bases and J 0 bases; nucleotides not matched to a gene: 7. The CDR3 loop spans 16 amino acids. Germline values: CDR1 SGHRS, CDR2 YFSETQ.

The genes are TRBV5-1 and TRBJ2-7; 9 bases are a match to TRBD1. The CDR3 contains 14 residues. Trimming at V came to 4 bases and at J to 0 bases, leaving 2 bases not matched to a gene. The germline CDR1 and CDR2 sequences are SGHRS and YFSETQ. CDR3 coding DNA: TGCGCCAGCAGCCAACAGGGGGCCTCCTACGAGCAGTACTTC. It encodes CASSQQGASYEQYF.

This clone was picked up one time. V and J are TRBV12-2 and TRBJ1-1. TRBV12-2 is flagged as a pseudogene. The CDR3 spans 15 residues. CDR3 nucleotide sequence: TGTGCAAGTCGTCCCCCGTTCGCCGTCGACACTGAAGCTTTCTTT. Translating it yields CASRPPFAVDTEAFF.

The chain is built from TRBV4-3 and TRBJ2-7, with 9 bases aligning to TRBD2. The CDR3 loop spans 17 amino acids. V dropped 0 bases and J dropped 5; count of bases not matched to a gene: 11. Germline V lookup: CDR1 LGHNA, CDR2 YSLEER. Here the CDR3 DNA reads TGCGCCAGCAGCCAAGATCTAAGCGGGACTAGCCTGGACGAGCAGTACTTC. Protein sequence: CASSQDLSGTSLDEQYF.

This sequence joins TRBV10-1 and TRBJ1-1, with D possibly TRBD1 on 5 matching bases. Germline V gene sequence: CDR1 WNHNN, CDR2 SYGVQD (reference sequence). Trimming shortened V by 9 bases and J by 5 bases, and 34 bases separated the two germline ends. This CDR3 has 19 amino acids. The CDR3 spells CARRGLKVEYVGRGTEAFF. In DNA form, the CDR3 reads TGCGCCAGACGGGGGTTGAAGGTGGAGTACGTGGGTAGAGGGACTGAAGCTTTCTTT.

The gene calls are TRBV7-2 and TRBJ2-1; no clear D gene. The CDR3 is made up of 15 amino acids. The germline gives CDR1 SGHTA, CDR2 FQGNSA. The V end was cut by 3 bases, the J end by 0 bases, with 9 bases between. This chain's CDR3 is CASSLDSSSYNEQFF. CDR3 bases: TGTGCCAGCAGCTTGGATTCGAGCTCCTACAATGAGCAGTTCTTC.

V usage is TRBV9 and J usage is TRBJ1-2; no reliable D call. Per germline, CDR1 SGDLS and CDR2 YYNGEE. The CDR3 consists of 12 residues. Trimming left V 0 bases short and J 4 bases short, with 4 bases between. The CDR3 DNA follows: TGTGCCAGCAGCGTAGGTATCTATGGCTACACCTTC. This gives the protein CASSVGIYGYTF.

The gene calls are TRBV5-1 and TRBJ2-7; no clear D. CDR1 is SGHRS, CDR2 YFSETQ, per germline. Trimming took 0 bases from V and 11 from J, leaving 15 bases between them. This CDR3 has 13 residues. This CDR3 is CASSLEGLSVEYF. The CDR3 bases are TGCGCCAGCAGCTTGGAAGGTCTCTCTGTGGAGTACTTC.

The rearrangement joins TRBV5-4 to TRBJ1-3; 11 positions agree with TRBD1. Germline CDR1 is SGHNT and CDR2 is YYREEE (reference sequence). V shed 4 bases and J 2 bases; nucleotides not matched to a gene: 5. The CDR3 spans 16 residues. The CDR3 region has the DNA TGTGCCAGCAGCCCCGGGACAGGGGGGACTGGAAACACCATATATTTT. This sequence encodes CASSPGTGGTGNTIYF. The full variable domain, with the rest looked up from reference TRBV5-4 and TRBJ1-3, is ETGVTQSPTHLIKTRGQQVTLRCSSQSGHNTVSWYQQALGQGPQFIFQYYREEENGRGNFPPRFSGLQFPNYSSELNVNALELDDSALYLCASSPGTGGTGNTIYFGEGSWLTVV.

V is TRBV10-3 and J is TRBJ2-4, with D possibly being TRBD2 (6 bases). This CDR3 is built from 13 residues. V was trimmed by 2 bases and J by 6 bases, leaving 8 bases between them. Germline CDR1 ENHRY, CDR2 SYGVKD. CDR3 amino acids: CAISEVGGNIQYF. The DNA for the CDR3 is TGTGCCATCAGTGAGGTCGGGGGAAACATTCAGTACTTC.

With regard to this clone: Other nucleotide sequences from this sample produce the same CDR3. The CDR3 sequence: CASSRGGRAYEQYF. CDR3 in DNA: TGTGCCAGCAGCAGGGGCGGGAGGGCCTACGAGCAGTACTTC. J is TRBJ2-7 and V is TRBV6-5, with 9 bases that match TRBD2. Looked up from germline, CDR1 is MNHEY and CDR2 is SVGAGI. J gave up 2 bases and V 6 bases, and 5 bases lay outside the gene matches. CDR3 size: 14 residues.

V usage is TRBV14 and J usage is TRBJ2-1; TRBD2 aligns across 11 bases. After removal of 3 bases from V and 4 bases from J, the junction contained 5 bases not matched to a gene. CDR1 is SGHDN and CDR2 is FVKESK in the germline V gene. This CDR3 spans 16 amino acids. CDR3 DNA: TGTGCCAGCAGCCACCTTAGCGGGGGGGCGTACAATGAGCAGTTCTTC. Its protein product is CASSHLSGGAYNEQFF.

The rearrangement joins TRBV27 to TRBJ1-1; D perhaps matches TRBD1 (6 bases). From germline, CDR1 is MNHEY and CDR2 SMNVEV (reference sequence). The V end lost 2 bases, the J end lost 0 bases, and 13 bases lay between the germline ends. This CDR3 is 16 amino acids long. As DNA, the CDR3 is TGTGCCAGCAGTTTAACAAGGGGGAGCATGAACACTGAAGCTTTCTTT. Translation: CASSLTRGSMNTEAFF.

The chain is built from TRBV5-1 and TRBJ2-3; D unclear. V was cut by 0 bases and J by 0 bases, with 11 bases left in between. Per germline, CDR1 SGHRS and CDR2 YFSETQ. The CDR3 totals 16 residues. CDR3 protein: CASSLVGSQSTDTQYF. The CDR3 DNA reads as TGCGCCAGCAGCTTGGTAGGTAGCCAGAGCACAGATACGCAGTATTTT.

The chain combines TRBV5-4 with TRBJ2-3; 7 bases agree with TRBD1. Germline CDR1 is SGHNT and CDR2 is YYREEE (reference sequence). After removal of 2 bases from V and 4 bases from J, the junction contained 4 bases not matched to a gene. This CDR3 comprises 14 residues. The CDR3 DNA reads TGTGCCAGCAGCTTTCGCCAGGGGGCAGATACGCAGTATTTT. It encodes CASSFRQGADTQYF.